What follows are 22 T cell receptor beta chains derived from one specimen sequenced in a study of cytomegalovirus exposure and HLA in healthy donors. PCR involved 60 Vbeta and 13 Jbeta primers. Measured with immunoSEQ multiplex PCR; TCRdb has only the in-frame clones, and not every one. The sample yields some 100,000 clones, around 79% seen once. The material sequenced was PBMCs. Receptor source: a woman aged 70 to 79 in good health and CMV-seropositive.

The V gene is TRBV2, the J gene TRBJ2-7, with a possible D match to TRBD2 (7 bases). Trimming left V 5 bases short and J 3 bases short, with 11 bases between. This CDR3 is built from 13 residues. Germline V gene sequence: CDR1 SNHLY, CDR2 FYNNEI. Written as DNA, the CDR3 is TGTGCCAGCAGTAAGGGGGGGGACTACGAGCAGTACTTC. Protein sequence: CASSKGGDYEQYF.

For this clone: Because it lacks the conserved phenylalanine or tryptophan at the end, this CDR3 is likely a read error. The chain carries TRBV27 and TRBJ1-3, with a possible D match to TRBD1 (5 bases). The CDR3 consists of 17 residues. V lost 5 bases and J 5 bases, leaving 22 bases between the germline ends. CDR1 and CDR2 (germline): MNHEY, SMNVEV (reference sequence). The CDR3: CASSPRGGQARRNTIYL. The CDR3 bases are TGTGCCAGCAGTCCAAGGGGAGGGCAGGCCCGTAGAAACACCATATATCTT.

The chain combines TRBV9 with TRBJ2-7; D possibly corresponds to TRBD1 (6 bases). V shed 0 bases and J shed 3 bases, with 10 bases lying between them. CDR3 length equals 14 residues. CDR1 and CDR2 from the germline V gene are SGDLS and YYNGEE. CDR3 amino acids: CASSVEGQLYEQYF. DNA of the CDR3: TGTGCCAGCAGCGTAGAGGGACAACTCTACGAGCAGTACTTC.

This rearrangement joins TRBV19 to TRBJ2-1; 9 positions agree with TRBD2. CDR3 length: 15 residues. With 5 bases clipped from V and 2 bases from J, the junction kept 4 bases outside the gene matches. Germline V gene data show CDR1 as LNHDA and CDR2 as SQIVND (reference sequence). Here the CDR3 reads CASSPSGAPYNEQFF. In DNA form, the CDR3 reads TGTGCCAGTAGTCCTAGCGGGGCCCCCTACAATGAGCAGTTCTTC.

The chain uses TRBV7-9 and TRBJ2-1; TRBD1 matches at 9 bases. Germline CDR1 and CDR2: SEHNR and FQNEAQ (reference sequence). The CDR3 contains 12 residues. The V segment lost 4 bases and the J segment 15 bases; nucleotides outside the gene matches: 7. CDR3 DNA: TGTGCCAGCAGCTCCCGGGACAGGGATCCGTTCTTC. As protein: CASSSRDRDPFF. The full variable domain, in which reference TRBV7-9 and TRBJ2-1 provide the parts outside the CDR3, is DTGVSQNPRHKITKRGQNVTFRCDPISEHNRLYWYRQTLGQGPEFLTYFQNEAQLEKSRLLSDRFSAERPKGSFSTLEIQRTEQGDSAMYLCASSSRDRDPFFGPGTRLTVL.

The chain is built from TRBV4-1 and TRBJ1-4; tentatively, D is TRBD1 (6 bases). The CDR3 loop spans 16 amino acids. Germline-derived CDR1 and CDR2 are MGHRA and YSYEKL. V lost 6 bases, J lost 7 bases, and 21 bases lay in between. Written as DNA, the CDR3 is TGCGCCAGCAGTTCCGTGCCCGGGGGGCTGGGTGAAAAACTGTTTTTT. Protein sequence: CASSSVPGGLGEKLFF.

The chain links TRBV6-6 to TRBJ1-5; D perhaps matches TRBD1 (6 bases). V dropped 7 bases and J dropped 5 bases, with 12 bases sitting between them. This CDR3 spans 13 amino acids. CDR1 and CDR2 (germline): MNHNY, SVGAGI (reference sequence). CDR3 sequence (DNA): TGTGCCAGCATACAGGGCAGGGATCAGCCCCAGCATTTT. Its protein product is CASIQGRDQPQHF.

DNA of the CDR3: TGTGCCAGCTCACCGGGGGACAGGTCGGGTTCAGCTTTCTTT. It is translated as CASSPGDRSGSAFF. The V and J genes are TRBV18 and TRBJ1-1; 8 bases are a match to TRBD1. The CDR3 totals 14 residues. The junction had 10 bases not matched to a gene; V was cut back by 3 bases and J by 10 bases. Germline-derived CDR1 and CDR2 are KGHSH and LQKENI. Complete variable domain (other parts from reference TRBV18 and TRBJ1-1): NAGVMQNPRHLVRRRGQEARLRCSPMKGHSHVYWYRQLPEEGLKFMVYLQKENIIDESGMPKERFSAEFPKEGPSILRIQQVVRGDSAAYFCASSPGDRSGSAFFGQGTRLTVV.

The chain combines TRBV19 with TRBJ2-1; 7 positions match TRBD2. Germline values: CDR1 LNHDA, CDR2 SQIVND (reference sequence). The CDR3 length is 15 residues. The ends lost 4 bases at V and 8 bases at J; junction bases unmatched: 11. The CDR3 DNA follows: TGTGCCAGTAGTACGCCGGGACTACAGAGGGATGAGCAGTTCTTC. It yields the protein CASSTPGLQRDEQFF.

This clone has more than one count but fewer than ten. The chain uses TRBV5-6 and TRBJ2-3; D is ambiguous. This CDR3 contains 12 residues. Germline V gives CDR1 SGHDT, CDR2 YYEEEE. V gave up 4 bases and J gave up 6 bases, with 9 bases separating them. The CDR3 loop is CASSVVRDTQYF. The CDR3 bases are TGTGCCAGCAGCGTAGTCCGCGATACGCAGTATTTT.

The chain employs TRBV5-1 and TRBJ1-6; a weak D match, TRBD1 (5 bases). The germline V gene has CDR1 SGHRS and CDR2 YFSETQ. V lost 0 bases and J lost 8, with 9 bases in between. The CDR3 has 14 amino acids. This CDR3 reads CASSLELGDSPLHF. The CDR3 DNA reads TGCGCCAGCAGCTTGGAGTTAGGGGATTCACCCCTCCACTTT.

J is TRBJ1-1 and V is TRBV6-6; 9 nucleotides line up with TRBD1. J was trimmed by 0 bases and V by 1 base; bases with no gene match: 3. The CDR3 is 16 amino acids. Germline V gene sequence: CDR1 MNHNY, CDR2 SVGAGI (reference sequence). The CDR3 region is CASSYFRDRVNTEAFF. CDR3 in DNA: TGTGCCAGCAGTTACTTCCGGGACAGGGTGAACACTGAAGCTTTCTTT.

This chain uses TRBV7-9 with TRBJ2-5; D is perhaps TRBD2 (6 bases). V lost 2 bases, J lost 7 bases, and 11 bases lay in between. The CDR3 length is 13 residues. Per germline, CDR1 SEHNR and CDR2 FQNEAQ (reference sequence). The CDR3 nucleotides read TGTGCCAGCAGCTTATGGGGGGTTGTGACCCAGTACTTC. Its translation is CASSLWGVVTQYF.

The sample holds one count of this clone. V gene TRBV7-9 combines with J gene TRBJ2-5; possible D gene TRBD1, 5 bases. CDR3 size: 13 residues. V was shortened by 6 bases and J by 8 bases, with 16 bases between the two germline ends. Germline CDR1 reads SEHNR; CDR2 reads FQNEAQ (reference sequence). The CDR3 protein is CASSPDSPRTQYF. The DNA of the CDR3 is TGTGCCAGCAGTCCCGACAGTCCGAGAACCCAGTACTTC.

The J gene is TRBJ2-1, the V gene TRBV27; D is perhaps TRBD2 (5 bases). The CDR3 totals 12 residues. V was shortened by 10 bases and J by 4 bases, with 11 bases between the two germline ends. Germline V gene data show CDR1 as MNHEY and CDR2 as SMNVEV (reference sequence). The CDR3 coding sequence is TGTGCCACCATTACTAGGTACAATGAGCAGTTCTTC. This translates into CATITRYNEQFF.

This clone was seen a single time. This chain connects TRBV4-3 to TRBJ1-6; D is possibly TRBD1 (6 bases). Per germline, CDR1 LGHNA and CDR2 YSLEER. This CDR3 spans 15 amino acids. The V end lost 8 bases, the J end lost 6 bases, and 17 bases lay between the germline ends. Here the CDR3 DNA reads TGCGCCAGCCGCGACAGGAACCTGATTAATTCACCCCTCCACTTT. Residues: CASRDRNLINSPLHF.

A few counts support this clone. This rearrangement joins TRBV4-3 to TRBJ1-3; D call uncertain. The CDR3 length is 16 residues. Germline-derived CDR1 and CDR2 are LGHNA and YSLEER. V dropped 0 bases and J dropped 0 bases, with 9 bases sitting between them. This chain's CDR3 is CASSQDRVNSGNTIYF. Here the CDR3 DNA reads TGCGCCAGCAGCCAAGATCGAGTAAACTCTGGAAACACCATATATTTT.

This clone occurred a few times. J is TRBJ1-1 and V is TRBV5-4; perhaps TRBD1 as D (6 bases). V dropped 4 bases and J dropped 6 bases, with 16 bases sitting between them. Looked up from germline, CDR1 is SGHNT and CDR2 is YYREEE (reference sequence). The CDR3 consists of 14 residues. CDR3 sequence reads: CASSPRTDVAEAFF. In DNA, the CDR3 is TGTGCCAGCAGCCCTAGGACAGACGTCGCTGAAGCTTTCTTT.

The chain uses TRBV2 and TRBJ2-1; TRBD2 might be the D (7 bases). Per germline, CDR1 SNHLY and CDR2 FYNNEI. The CDR3 is made up of 14 amino acids. V shed 7 bases and J shed 6 bases, with 16 bases lying between them. Here the CDR3 reads CASIDGGPSNEQFF. In nucleotides, the CDR3 is TGTGCCAGCATTGACGGGGGGCCCAGCAATGAGCAGTTCTTC.

The rearrangement links TRBV7-3 to TRBJ2-2; TRBD2 agrees at 13 bases. The CDR3 loop spans 15 amino acids. Germline V gene data show CDR1 as SGHTA and CDR2 as FQGTGA. J gave up 6 bases and V 5 bases, and 3 bases lay outside the gene matches. This CDR3 is CASSPTSGGPGELFF. CDR3 nucleotide sequence: TGTGCCAGCAGCCCGACTAGCGGGGGGCCCGGGGAGCTGTTTTTT. Complete variable domain (other parts from reference TRBV7-3 and TRBJ2-2): GAGVSQTPSNKVTEKGKYVELRCDPISGHTALYWYRQSLGQGPEFLIYFQGTGAADDSGLPNDRFFAVRPEGSVSTLKIQRTERGDSAVYLCASSPTSGGPGELFFGEGSRLTVL.

V usage is TRBV19 and J usage is TRBJ2-2, with 7 positions matching TRBD1. CDR3 length: 16 amino acids. CDR1 and CDR2 from the germline V gene are LNHDA and SQIVND (reference sequence). V dropped 6 bases and J dropped 2; count of bases not matched to a gene: 9. CDR3 sequence (DNA): TGTGCCAGTAGACTGGGACAGAGGAAAAACACCGGGGAGCTGTTTTTT. Protein: CASRLGQRKNTGELFF.

The count of this clone is one. The chain links TRBV13 to TRBJ2-7, with TRBD2 matching 9 bases. In germline, CDR1 is PRHDT, CDR2 FYEKMQ (reference sequence). The junction had 4 bases not matched to a gene; V was cut back by 2 bases and J by 2 bases. The CDR3 covers 15 residues. CDR3 in amino acids: CASSLWGGGAYEQYF. In DNA form, the CDR3 reads TGTGCCAGCAGCTTATGGGGCGGGGGGGCCTACGAGCAGTACTTC.